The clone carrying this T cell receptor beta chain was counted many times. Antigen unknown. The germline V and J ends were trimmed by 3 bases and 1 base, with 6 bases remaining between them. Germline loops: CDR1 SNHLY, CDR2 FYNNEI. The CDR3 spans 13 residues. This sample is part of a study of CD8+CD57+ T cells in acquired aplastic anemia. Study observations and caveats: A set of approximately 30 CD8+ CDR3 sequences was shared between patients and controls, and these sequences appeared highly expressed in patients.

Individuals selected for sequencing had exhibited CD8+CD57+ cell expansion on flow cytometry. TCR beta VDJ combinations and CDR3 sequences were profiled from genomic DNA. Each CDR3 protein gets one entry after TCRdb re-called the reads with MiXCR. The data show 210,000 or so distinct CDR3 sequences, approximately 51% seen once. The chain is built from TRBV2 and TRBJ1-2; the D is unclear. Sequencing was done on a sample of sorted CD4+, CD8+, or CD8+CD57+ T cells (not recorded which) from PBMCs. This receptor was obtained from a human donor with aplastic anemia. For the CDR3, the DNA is TGTGCCAGCAGTGAGTCGATTAACTATGGCTACACCTTC. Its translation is CASSESINYGYTF.